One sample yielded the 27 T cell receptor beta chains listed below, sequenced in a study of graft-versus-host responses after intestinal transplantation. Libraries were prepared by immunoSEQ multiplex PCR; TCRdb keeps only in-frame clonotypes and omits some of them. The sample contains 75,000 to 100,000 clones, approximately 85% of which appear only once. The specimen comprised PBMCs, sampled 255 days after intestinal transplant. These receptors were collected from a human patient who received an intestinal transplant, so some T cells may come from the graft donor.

The CDR3 spells CASSATGGFYEQYF. The CDR3 region has the DNA TGTGCCAGCAGCGCGACAGGGGGCTTTTACGAGCAGTACTTC. This chain uses TRBV7-9 with TRBJ2-7; 10 bases are shared with TRBD1. The CDR3 is made up of 14 amino acids. Per germline, CDR1 SEHNR and CDR2 FQNEAQ (reference sequence). V shed 5 bases, J shed 4 bases, and the junction held 5 bases outside the gene matches.

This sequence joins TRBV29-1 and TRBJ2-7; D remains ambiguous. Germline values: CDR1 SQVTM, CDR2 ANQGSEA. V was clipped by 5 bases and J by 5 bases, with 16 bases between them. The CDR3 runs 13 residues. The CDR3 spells CSVRTGSLNEQYF. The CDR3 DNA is TGCAGCGTTAGGACCGGCTCGTTGAACGAGCAGTACTTC.

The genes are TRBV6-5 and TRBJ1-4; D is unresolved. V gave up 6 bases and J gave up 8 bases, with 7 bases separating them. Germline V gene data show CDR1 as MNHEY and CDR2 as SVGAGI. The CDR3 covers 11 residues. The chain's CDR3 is CASRTPEKLFF. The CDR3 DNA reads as TGTGCCAGCAGAACACCAGAAAAACTGTTTTTT.

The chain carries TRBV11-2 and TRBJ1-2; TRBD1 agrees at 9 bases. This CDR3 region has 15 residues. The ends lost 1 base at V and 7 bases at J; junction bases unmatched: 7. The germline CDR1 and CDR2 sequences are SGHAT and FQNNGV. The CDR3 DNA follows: TGTGCCAGCAGCTTAGGGGACAGGGAGGAGGGTGGCTACACCTTC. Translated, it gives CASSLGDREEGGYTF.

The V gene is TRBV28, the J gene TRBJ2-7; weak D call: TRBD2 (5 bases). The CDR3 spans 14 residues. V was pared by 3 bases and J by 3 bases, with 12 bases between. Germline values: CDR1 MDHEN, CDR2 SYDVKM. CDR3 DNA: TGTGCCAGCAGTTTGAGAAGGGAGAACTACGAGCAGTACTTC. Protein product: CASSLRRENYEQYF.

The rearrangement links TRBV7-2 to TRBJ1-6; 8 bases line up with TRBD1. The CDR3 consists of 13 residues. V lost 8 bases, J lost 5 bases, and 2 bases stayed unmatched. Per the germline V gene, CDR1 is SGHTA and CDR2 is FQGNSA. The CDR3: CASQDRDNSPLHF. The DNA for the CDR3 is TGTGCCAGCCAGGACAGGGATAATTCACCCCTCCACTTT.

The chain's CDR3 is CASSWDPQGREAFF. The CDR3 DNA reads as TGCGCCAGCAGCTGGGACCCACAGGGACGGGAAGCTTTCTTT. The chain links TRBV5-1 to TRBJ1-1, with TRBD1 as a possible D gene (6 bases). Germline V gene lookup returns CDR1 SGHRS and CDR2 YFSETQ. Trimming shortened V by 3 bases and J by 8 bases, and 17 bases separated the two germline ends. This CDR3 comprises 14 residues.

The chain's CDR3 is CASSLGLASEQFF. The CDR3 DNA reads as TGTGCCAGCAGCCTGGGGCTGGCCAGTGAGCAGTTCTTC. The genes are TRBV13 and TRBJ2-1; D perhaps matches TRBD1 (5 bases). Germline CDR1 and CDR2: PRHDT and FYEKMQ (reference sequence). Trimming removed 5 bases from V and 9 bases from J, with 14 bases in between. The CDR3 has 13 amino acids.

As DNA, the CDR3 is TGTGCCAGCAGCGTAGGGCTAATTATCGGGGACTCTGGAAACACCATATATTTT. Residues: CASSVGLIIGDSGNTIYF. This chain links TRBV9 with TRBJ1-3; no firm D call. V lost 0 bases and J 0 bases, leaving 16 bases between the germline ends. Germline V gene data show CDR1 as SGDLS and CDR2 as YYNGEE. The CDR3 consists of 18 residues.

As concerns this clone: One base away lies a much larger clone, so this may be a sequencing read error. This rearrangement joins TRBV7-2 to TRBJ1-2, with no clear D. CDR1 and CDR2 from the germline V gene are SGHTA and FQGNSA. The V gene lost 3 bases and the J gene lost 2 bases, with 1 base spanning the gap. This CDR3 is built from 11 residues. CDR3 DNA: TGTGCCAGCAGCTTCAACTATGGCTACACCTTC. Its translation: CASSFNYGYTF.

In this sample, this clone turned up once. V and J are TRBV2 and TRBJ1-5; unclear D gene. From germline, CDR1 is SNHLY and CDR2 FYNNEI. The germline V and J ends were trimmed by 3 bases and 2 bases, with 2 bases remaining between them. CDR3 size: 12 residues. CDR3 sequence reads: CASSDGNQPQHF. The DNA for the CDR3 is TGTGCCAGCAGTGACGGCAATCAGCCCCAGCATTTT.

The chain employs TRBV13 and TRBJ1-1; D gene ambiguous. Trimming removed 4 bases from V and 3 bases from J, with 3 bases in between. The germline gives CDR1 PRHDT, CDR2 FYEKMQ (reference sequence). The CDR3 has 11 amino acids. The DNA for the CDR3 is TGTGCCAGCAGCTCCGACACTGAAGCTTTCTTT. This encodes CASSSDTEAFF.

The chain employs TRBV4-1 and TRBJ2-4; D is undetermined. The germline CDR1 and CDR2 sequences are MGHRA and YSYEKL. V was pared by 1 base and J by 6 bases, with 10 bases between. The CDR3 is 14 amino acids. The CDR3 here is CASSQGEVLNIQYF. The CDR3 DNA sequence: TGCGCCAGCAGCCAAGGAGAGGTCTTAAACATTCAGTACTTC.

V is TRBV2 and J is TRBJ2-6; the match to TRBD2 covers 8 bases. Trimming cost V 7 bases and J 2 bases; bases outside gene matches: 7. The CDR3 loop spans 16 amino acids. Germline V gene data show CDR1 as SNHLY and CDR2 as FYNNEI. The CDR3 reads CASTELAGTGANVLTF. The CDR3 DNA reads TGTGCCAGCACCGAGTTAGCGGGGACTGGGGCCAACGTCCTGACTTTC.

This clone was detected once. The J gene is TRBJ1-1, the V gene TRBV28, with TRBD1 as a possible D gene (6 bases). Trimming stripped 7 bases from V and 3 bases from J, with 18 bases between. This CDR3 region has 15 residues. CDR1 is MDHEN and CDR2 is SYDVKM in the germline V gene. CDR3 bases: TGTGCCAGCACCTCTCCCGGACAGCGATACACTGAAGCTTTCTTT. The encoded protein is CASTSPGQRYTEAFF.

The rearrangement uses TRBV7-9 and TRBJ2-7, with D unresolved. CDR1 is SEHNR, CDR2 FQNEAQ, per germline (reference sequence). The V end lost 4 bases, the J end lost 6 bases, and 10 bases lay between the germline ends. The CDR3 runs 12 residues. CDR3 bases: TGTGCCAGCAGCTCTCGGGCTCCCGAGCAGTACTTC. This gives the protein CASSSRAPEQYF.

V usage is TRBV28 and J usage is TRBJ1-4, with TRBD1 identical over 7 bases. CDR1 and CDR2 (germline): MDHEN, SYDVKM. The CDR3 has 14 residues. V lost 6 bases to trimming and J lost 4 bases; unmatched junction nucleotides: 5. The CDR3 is CASRPGTDNEKLFF. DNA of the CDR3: TGTGCCAGCAGACCCGGGACAGATAATGAAAAACTGTTTTTT.

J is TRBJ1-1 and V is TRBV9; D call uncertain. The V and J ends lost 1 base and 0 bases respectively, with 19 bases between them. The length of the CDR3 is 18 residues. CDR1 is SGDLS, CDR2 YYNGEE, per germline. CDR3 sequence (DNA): TGTGCCAGCAGCGTAAGGTTCGGGGAGGGAACCATGAACACTGAAGCTTTCTTT. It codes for CASSVRFGEGTMNTEAFF.

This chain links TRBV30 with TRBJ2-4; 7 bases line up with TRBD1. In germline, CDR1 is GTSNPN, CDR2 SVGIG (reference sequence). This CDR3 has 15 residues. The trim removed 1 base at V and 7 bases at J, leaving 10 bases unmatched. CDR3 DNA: TGTGCCTGGAGTGGGGGGACAGCTCCGAGGAACATTCAGTACTTC. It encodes CAWSGGTAPRNIQYF.

Here the CDR3 DNA reads TGTGCCAGCAGCGGAGGACTAGCGGTAAGCTCCTACGAGCAGTACTTC. Protein sequence: CASSGGLAVSSYEQYF. The rearrangement uses TRBV2 and TRBJ2-7; 10 bases match TRBD2. This CDR3 spans 16 amino acids. Germline CDR1 and CDR2: SNHLY and FYNNEI. Trimming took 6 bases from V and 0 from J; bases not matched to a gene: 8.

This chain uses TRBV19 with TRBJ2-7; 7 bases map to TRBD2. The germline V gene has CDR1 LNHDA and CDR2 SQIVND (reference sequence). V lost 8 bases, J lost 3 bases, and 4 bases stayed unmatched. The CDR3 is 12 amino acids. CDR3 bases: TGTGCCAGTGGGGGGGTCGGCTACGAGCAGTACTTC. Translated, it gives CASGGVGYEQYF. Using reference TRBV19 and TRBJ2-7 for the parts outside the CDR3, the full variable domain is DGGITQSPKYLFRKEGQNVTLSCEQNLNHDAMYWYRQDPGQGLRLIYYSQIVNDFQKGDIAEGYSVSREKKESFPLTVTSAQKNPTAFYLCASGGVGYEQYFGPGTRLTVT.

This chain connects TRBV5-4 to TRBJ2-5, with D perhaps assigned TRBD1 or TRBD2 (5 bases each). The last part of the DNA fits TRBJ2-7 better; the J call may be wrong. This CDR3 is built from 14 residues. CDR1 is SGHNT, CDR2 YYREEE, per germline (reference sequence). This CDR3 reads CASSQEPEGYEQYF. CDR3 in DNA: TGTGCCAGCTCACAGGAGCCTGAGGGATACGAGCAGTACTTC.

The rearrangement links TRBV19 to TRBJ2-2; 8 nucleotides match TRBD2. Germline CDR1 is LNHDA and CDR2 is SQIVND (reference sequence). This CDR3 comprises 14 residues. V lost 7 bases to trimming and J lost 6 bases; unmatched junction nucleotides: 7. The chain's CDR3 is CASKSGRGPGELFF. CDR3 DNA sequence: TGTGCCAGTAAGAGCGGGAGAGGTCCCGGGGAGCTGTTTTTT.

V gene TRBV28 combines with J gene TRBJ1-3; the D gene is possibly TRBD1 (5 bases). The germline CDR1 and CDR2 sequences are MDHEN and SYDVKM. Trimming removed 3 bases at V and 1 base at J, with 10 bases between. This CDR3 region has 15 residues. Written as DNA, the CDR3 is TGTGCCAGCAGTTTTGGGACGGTATCTGGAAACACCATATATTTT. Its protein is CASSFGTVSGNTIYF. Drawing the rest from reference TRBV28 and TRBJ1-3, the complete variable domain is DVKVTQSSRYLVKRTGEKVFLECVQDMDHENMFWYRQDPGLGLRLIYFSYDVKMKEKGDIPEGYSVSREKKERFSLILESASTNQTSMYLCASSFGTVSGNTIYFGEGSWLTVV.

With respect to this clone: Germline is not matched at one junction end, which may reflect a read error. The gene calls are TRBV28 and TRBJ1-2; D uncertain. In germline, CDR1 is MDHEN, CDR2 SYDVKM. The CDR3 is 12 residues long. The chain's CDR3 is CASMAADYGYTF. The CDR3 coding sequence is TGTGCCAGCATGGCGGCGGACTACGGCTACACCTTC.

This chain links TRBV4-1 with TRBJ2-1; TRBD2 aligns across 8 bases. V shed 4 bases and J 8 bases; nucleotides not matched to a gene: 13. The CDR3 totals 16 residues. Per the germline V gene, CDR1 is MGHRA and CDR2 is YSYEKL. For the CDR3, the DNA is TGCGCCAGCAGCCCGTCCGGGACTAGGGGTGGGGATGAGCAGTTCTTC. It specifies CASSPSGTRGGDEQFF.

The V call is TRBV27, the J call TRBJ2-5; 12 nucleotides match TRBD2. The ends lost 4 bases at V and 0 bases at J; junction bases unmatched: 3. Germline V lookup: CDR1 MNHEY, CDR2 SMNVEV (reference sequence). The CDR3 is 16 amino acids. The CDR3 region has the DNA TGTGCCAGCAGTTCACTAGCGGGGGGAGACCAAGAGACCCAGTACTTC. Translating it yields CASSSLAGGDQETQYF.